This T cell receptor (beta chain) is from a study of Ad26.COV2.S vaccination and SARS-CoV-2 variants. Turning to the study itself: Administration of Ad26.COV2.S was intramuscular, either once or twice 56 days apart.

As concerns this clone: The antigen remains undetermined.

Study-wide results and caveats: In TCR breadth and depth analyses, total T cell responses may have been underestimated.

Indicated treatment: around 19 received Ad26.COV2.S at low or high dose, single or two shots; a few received placebo; per-sample allocation not given. Sampling was performed 63 days after the first vaccine or placebo injection. Germline V lookup: CDR1 LGHDT, CDR2 YNNKEL (reference sequence). The V and J ends lost 5 bases and 8 bases, in that order; junction bases with no gene match: 11. The CDR3 is 16 amino acids. Measured with immunoSEQ multiplex PCR; TCRdb has only the in-frame clones, and not every one. Altogether around 300,000 clones are present, 75% to 90% being singletons, with the ten largest covering 5%.

The input for sequencing was peripheral blood, taken in a trial of Ad26.COV2.S vaccine versus placebo. The sequence was collected from a person between 18 and 59 years old who received the Ad26.COV2.S COVID-19 vaccine or a placebo. The chain carries TRBV3-1 (or the pseudogene TRBV3-2) and TRBJ1-4; 10 nucleotides line up with TRBD1. The CDR3 loop reads CASSERRDRGREKLFF. The CDR3 bases are TGTGCCAGCAGCGAGAGACGGGACAGGGGAAGGGAAAAACTGTTTTTT.